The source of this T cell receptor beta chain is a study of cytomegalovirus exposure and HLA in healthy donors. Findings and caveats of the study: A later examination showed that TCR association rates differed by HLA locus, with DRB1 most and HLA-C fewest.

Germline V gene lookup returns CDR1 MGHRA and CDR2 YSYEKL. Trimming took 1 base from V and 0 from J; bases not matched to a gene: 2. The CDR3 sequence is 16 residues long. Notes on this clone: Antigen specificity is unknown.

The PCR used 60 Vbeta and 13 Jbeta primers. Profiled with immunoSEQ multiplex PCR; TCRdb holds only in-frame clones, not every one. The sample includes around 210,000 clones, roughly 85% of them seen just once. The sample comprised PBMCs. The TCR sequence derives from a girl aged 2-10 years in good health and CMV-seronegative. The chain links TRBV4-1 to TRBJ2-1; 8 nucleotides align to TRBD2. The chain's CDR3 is CASSQALADSYNEQFF. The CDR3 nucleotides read TGCGCCAGCAGCCAAGCACTAGCGGACTCCTACAATGAGCAGTTCTTC.